These T cell receptor beta chains were read from a single sample in a study of identical twins. Via MiXCR, TCRdb re-called the 5' RACE reads, giving one row per CDR3 protein. Of some 500,000 distinct CDR3 sequences in the sample, approximately 10% were seen once. In addition, the sample was reused for a study of yellow fever vaccine responses in identical twins.

Sequenced input: PBMCs. Every receptor here comes from a woman between 18 and 29 years old in good health. Both conserved end residues are part of each CDR3. A D gene is named only where the DNA matches it firmly. Not every row has a clone size; where given, it reads once, few, many or a size class.

>TRBD2|few|TRBV9|TRBJ2-2
CASSVVTSGRAASGELFF
TGTGCCAGCAGCGTAGTAACTAGCGGGAGGGCCGCCTCCGGGGAGCTGTTTTTT
>-|-|TRBV20-1|TRBJ2-7
CSAKDITYEQYF
TGCAGTGCCAAGGACATAACCTACGAGCAGTACTTC
>-|-|TRBV14|TRBJ2-3
CASSQAGHPTDTQYF
TGTGCCAGCAGCCAAGCGGGACACCCGACAGATACGCAGTATTTT
>-|many|TRBV29-1|TRBJ2-1
CSVVQDLATSNEQFF
TGCAGCGTTGTTCAGGATCTAGCAACGTCCAATGAGCAGTTCTTC
>-|-|TRBV29-1|TRBJ2-5
CSVDVQRSYEETQYF
TGCAGCGTTGACGTACAGCGAAGCTATGAAGAGACCCAGTACTTC
>-|-|TRBV10-3|TRBJ2-5
CAISESFGKIQETQYF
TGTGCCATCAGTGAGTCCTTTGGGAAAATCCAAGAGACCCAGTACTTC
>-|-|TRBV7-2|TRBJ2-3
CANTGGDRSDTQYF
TGTGCCAACACGGGCGGGGATCGGTCGGATACGCAGTATTTT
>TRBD2|-|TRBV6-5|TRBJ2-1
CASSYSIRGGGGSNEQFF
TGTGCCAGCAGTTACTCGATTAGGGGCGGGGGAGGAAGCAATGAGCAGTTCTTC
>-|-|TRBV7-8|TRBJ2-1
CASSKQGGLDNEQFF
TGTGCCAGCAGCAAACAGGGGGGGTTGGACAATGAGCAGTTCTTC
>-|-|TRBV5-6|TRBJ2-4
CASSPRQRNIQYF
TGTGCCAGCAGCCCTAGACAGAGAAACATTCAGTACTTC
>TRBD2|few|TRBV12-3/TRBV12-4|TRBJ2-5
CASSFREGGETQYF
TGTGCCAGCAGTTTTCGGGAGGGCGGTGAGACCCAGTACTTC
>TRBD1|few|TRBV9|TRBJ1-1
CASSVLEGARTEAFF
TGTGCCAGCAGCGTATTAGAGGGGGCACGGACTGAAGCTTTCTTT
>TRBD2|few|TRBV29-1|TRBJ2-2
CGIGEGNTGELFF
TGCGGGATAGGGGAGGGGAACACCGGGGAGCTGTTTTTT
>TRBD2|many|TRBV7-2|TRBJ2-7
CASSLGTSLTYEQYF
TGTGCCAGCAGCTTAGGGACTAGCCTCACCTACGAGCAGTACTTC
>-|-|TRBV7-9|TRBJ2-1
CASSADLYEQFF
TGTGCCAGCAGCGCGGACCTCTATGAGCAGTTCTTC
>TRBD1|many|TRBV12-3/TRBV12-4|TRBJ2-1
CASTLGQNGDEQFF
TGTGCCAGCACCTTGGGACAGAATGGGGATGAGCAGTTCTTC
>-|-|TRBV29-1|TRBJ2-1
CSQLGGGHNEQFF
TGCAGCCAACTCGGGGGAGGCCACAATGAGCAGTTCTTC
>-|many|TRBV4-1|TRBJ2-1
CASSQVINEQFF
TGCGCCAGCAGCCAGGTGATCAATGAGCAGTTCTTC
>TRBD1|few|TRBV6-1|TRBJ1-1
CASSHEQGAGTEAFF
TGTGCCAGCAGCCATGAACAGGGGGCAGGGACTGAAGCTTTCTTT
>-|many|TRBV12-3/TRBV12-4|TRBJ1-1
CASSNRAGTEAFF
TGTGCCAGCTCGAACAGGGCGGGGACTGAAGCTTTCTTT
>TRBD2|-|TRBV7-3|TRBJ2-1
CASSLIAGGVNEQFF
TGTGCCAGCAGCTTAATAGCGGGGGGGGTCAATGAGCAGTTCTTC
>-|-|TRBV29-1|TRBJ2-7
CSVLGWGVDEQYF
TGCAGCGTTCTTGGTTGGGGGGTTGACGAGCAGTACTTC
>-|few|TRBV4-3|TRBJ2-2
CASSQVWQVRTGELFF
TGCGCCAGCAGCCAAGTTTGGCAGGTCCGGACCGGGGAGCTGTTTTTT
>TRBD1|-|TRBV6-1|TRBJ2-2
CASSRTQGTGEAGELFF
TGTGCCAGCAGTAGAACCCAAGGGACAGGGGAAGCCGGGGAGCTGTTTTTT
>-|many|TRBV10-3|TRBJ2-7
CAISGQSTGRASYEQYF
TGTGCCATCAGTGGGCAATCGACAGGCCGAGCGTCCTACGAGCAGTACTTC
>-|many|TRBV29-1|TRBJ2-7
CSVERRGPSYEQYF
TGCAGCGTTGAACGTCGGGGGCCCTCCTACGAGCAGTACTTC
>-|-|TRBV7-8|TRBJ2-1
CASSLGDSLTYNEQFF
TGTGCCAGCAGCTTAGGAGATAGTCTAACCTACAATGAGCAGTTCTTC
>TRBD2|-|TRBV10-3|TRBJ2-3
CAISGGAGADTQYF
TGTGCCATCAGCGGGGGGGCCGGGGCAGATACGCAGTATTTT
>-|few|TRBV7-8|TRBJ2-5
CASSLVTAQRETQYF
TGTGCCAGCAGCTTAGTTACAGCACAGCGGGAGACCCAGTACTTC
>-|few|TRBV3-1|TRBJ2-3
CASSQSYSTDTQYF
TGTGCCAGCAGCCAAAGTTACTCCACAGATACGCAGTATTTT
>-|-|TRBV4-3|TRBJ1-4
CASSQEGAASGLFF
TGCGCCAGCAGCCAAGAAGGTGCGGCCTCGGGGCTGTTTTTT
>-|many|TRBV24-1|TRBJ2-7
CATRDSGGDEQYF
TGTGCCACCAGGGACAGCGGAGGGGACGAGCAGTACTTC
>TRBD1|-|TRBV7-9|TRBJ2-7
CASSRTSGQIYEQYF
TGTGCCAGCAGTCGCACCTCGGGACAGATCTACGAGCAGTACTTC
>-|few|TRBV14|TRBJ1-6
CASSQVGGSYNSPLHF
TGTGCCAGCAGCCAAGTTGGCGGCTCCTATAATTCACCCCTCCACTTT
>TRBD1|-|TRBV7-9|TRBJ1-2
CASSQDRGRGYTF
TGTGCCAGCAGCCAAGACAGGGGCAGAGGCTACACCTTC
>TRBD1|few|TRBV5-1|TRBJ2-7
CASSLDTGDSYEQYF
TGCGCCAGCAGCTTGGATACAGGGGACTCCTACGAGCAGTACTTC
>TRBD2|few|TRBV29-1|TRBJ2-7
CSVSREVSYEQYF
TGCAGCGTTTCGCGGGAGGTCTCCTACGAGCAGTACTTC
>-|-|TRBV27|TRBJ2-4
CASSFQPWDIQYF
TGTGCCAGCAGTTTCCAACCATGGGACATTCAGTACTTC
>-|-|TRBV18|TRBJ2-5
CASSPLGTTQETQYF
TGTGCCAGCTCACCCCTTGGCACAACCCAAGAGACCCAGTACTTC
>-|-|TRBV24-1|TRBJ2-5
CATSGTALGAQYF
TGTGCCACCAGTGGGACAGCCCTTGGGGCCCAGTACTTC